These 13 T cell receptor gamma chains were all obtained from the same sample, sequenced in a study of Vδ1+ human thymocytes. Study outcomes and limitations: In the thymus, TRG and TRD repertoires looked highly polyclonal with Gaussian CDR3 lengths.

Extracted RNA was reverse transcribed into cDNA. Multiplex PCR used pooled V-gene forward primers and a constant-region reverse primer to amplify CDR3s. TCRdb re-called the multiplex PCR reads using CATT. The table records tens of thousands of gamma-chain clones, approximately 14% of them present only once. No cognate antigen is known for these TCRs. Material: Vdelta1+ gamma-delta thymocytes from the thymus. Subset: FACS-sorted CD3+ TCRalphabeta- TCRVdelta1+ TCRVdelta2- thymocytes. Source of these receptors: a child under two years old who had congenital heart surgery.

By sample fraction, this clone is medium-sized. At the DNA level, this CDR3 is encoded by other sequences in the same sample as well. The rearrangement links TRGV9 to TRGJ1 or TRGJ2. Trimming took 0 bases from V and 6 from J; bases not matched to a gene: 5. CDR3 size: 13 residues. Germline-derived CDR1 and CDR2 are GITISATS and ISYDGTV (reference sequence). The CDR3 here is CALWEVRGYKKLF. The CDR3 nucleotides read TGTGCCTTGTGGGAGGTGCGCGGTTATAAGAAACTCTTT.

The chain combines TRGV4 with TRGJ1 or TRGJ2. V dropped 5 bases and J dropped 0; count of bases not matched to a gene: 4. There are 13 residues in the CDR3. The germline V gene encodes CDR1 EGSTGY and CDR2 YDSYTSSV. The chain's CDR3 is CATWGGNYYKKLF. DNA for the CDR3: TGTGCCACCTGGGGGGGGAATTATTATAAGAAACTCTTT.

There are a few counts of this clone. This chain joins TRGV4 and TRGJ1 or TRGJ2. Germline CDR1 reads EGSTGY; CDR2 reads YDSYTSSV. J was trimmed by 11 bases and V by 0 bases; bases with no gene match: 7. This CDR3 has 12 amino acids. For the CDR3, the DNA is TGTGCCACCTGGGATGGGCGCTGGCAGAAACTCTTT. Translating gives CATWDGRWQKLF.

The table lists this clone with a few counts. V is TRGV3 and J is TRGJ1 or TRGJ2. V was clipped by 0 bases and J by 12 bases; unmatched bases: 11. This CDR3 is built from 13 residues. Germline assignment: CDR1 VTNTFY and CDR2 YDVSTARD (reference sequence). The CDR3 DNA reads as TGTGCCACCTGGGACAGGCGATTCTGGGGGAAACTCTTT. Translated: CATWDRRFWGKLF.

A remark on this clone: Other DNA sequences in this sample translate to the same CDR3. The rearrangement uses TRGV9 and TRGJ1 or TRGJ2. The germline gives CDR1 GITISATS, CDR2 ISYDGTV (reference sequence). With 5 bases clipped from V and 3 bases from J, the junction kept 4 bases outside the gene matches. The CDR3 covers 12 residues. For the CDR3, the DNA is TGTGCCTTGTGGGGCTCTTATTATAAGAAACTCTTT. Residues: CALWGSYYKKLF.

As regards this clone: At one of its ends the junction is not consistent with the germline gene, which may arise from a read error. The V call is TRGV9, the J call TRGJ1 or TRGJ2. Looked up from germline, CDR1 is GITISATS and CDR2 is ISYDGTV (reference sequence). CDR3 size: 10 residues. The CDR3 loop reads CALWYSKKLF. The CDR3 DNA follows: TGTGCCTTGTGGTATTCTAAGAAACTCTTT.

By proportion, this clone is medium-sized. This chain joins TRGV9 and TRGJ1 or TRGJ2. The germline V gene has CDR1 GITISATS and CDR2 ISYDGTV (reference sequence). The CDR3 is 12 residues long. With V trimmed by 0 bases and J by 11 bases, 7 bases remained unmatched. The DNA for the CDR3 is TGTGCCTTGTGGGAGGTGCGTGTACAGAAACTCTTT. This codes for CALWEVRVQKLF.

This clone was seen a handful of times. The sample has other DNA sequences that encode this CDR3 too. The rearrangement joins TRGV5 to TRGJ1 or TRGJ2. The ends lost 0 bases at V and 9 bases at J; junction bases unmatched: 5. Germline loops: CDR1 VINAFY, CDR2 YDVSNSKD. The CDR3 has 12 amino acids. CDR3 sequence (DNA): TGTGCCACCTGGGACAGGCTCCTTAAGAAACTCTTT. It yields the protein CATWDRLLKKLF.

The sample holds a few counts of this clone. V usage is TRGV9 and J usage is TRGJ1 or TRGJ2. The V and J ends lost 3 bases and 0 bases, in that order; junction bases with no gene match: 5. Germline V CDR1 and CDR2: GITISATS, ISYDGTV (reference sequence). The CDR3 extends over 14 amino acids. The CDR3 nucleotides read TGTGCCTTGTGGGAGTCTTTGAATTATTATAAGAAACTCTTT. It yields the protein CALWESLNYYKKLF.

This clone was picked up a small number of times. This chain uses TRGV8 with TRGJ1 or TRGJ2. The J segment lost 2 bases and the V segment lost 5 bases, leaving 6 bases of the junction unmatched. Germline V gene data show CDR1 as VENAVY and CDR2 as YDSYNSRV. This CDR3 has 13 amino acids. As DNA, the CDR3 is TGTGCCACCTGGGGCAGTCATTATTATAAGAAACTCTTT. Its translation is CATWGSHYYKKLF.

A word on this clone: Additional DNA sequences in this sample encode the identical CDR3. The chain combines TRGV4 with TRGJ1 or TRGJ2. The CDR3 consists of 10 residues. Unmatched junction bases numbered 3, after V lost 1 base and J lost 12 bases. CDR1 EGSTGY and CDR2 YDSYTSSV come from the germline V gene. The CDR3 protein is CATWDGGKLF. The CDR3 nucleotides are TGTGCCACCTGGGATGGAGGGAAACTCTTT.

This clone was observed a few times. This specimen includes other DNA sequences encoding the same CDR3. The genes are TRGV4 and TRGJ1 or TRGJ2. Germline V lookup: CDR1 EGSTGY, CDR2 YDSYTSSV. Trimming took 0 bases from V and 3 from J; bases not matched to a gene: 5. This CDR3 spans 14 amino acids. For the CDR3, the DNA is TGTGCCACCTGGGATGGGCCTAGTTATTATAAGAAACTCTTT. It translates to CATWDGPSYYKKLF.

The V and J genes are TRGV4 and TRGJ1 or TRGJ2. Trimming at V came to 5 bases and at J to 3 bases, leaving 10 bases not matched to a gene. The V gene's germline CDR1 is EGSTGY and CDR2 YDSYTSSV. CDR3 length equals 14 residues. The CDR3 nucleotides read TGTGCCACCTGGGTTTTTACCCCTTATTATAAGAAACTCTTT. The encoded protein is CATWVFTPYYKKLF.